This T cell receptor (beta chain) was captured by sequencing in a study of blood T cell repertoires in COVID-19. Only in-frame clones appear in the TCRdb table, and some are missing; sequencing was by immunoSEQ multiplex PCR. The repertoire holds about 130,000 clones, with around nine tenths as singletons. Germline V gene sequence: CDR1 SSHAT, CDR2 FNYEAQ (reference sequence). Trimming removed 1 base from V and 3 bases from J, with 13 bases in between. This CDR3 is 17 amino acids long. Sequenced material: peripheral blood. This receptor was taken from a woman of 80 years or more with acute or convalescent COVID-19. The gene calls are TRBV7-7 and TRBJ1-6; D might be TRBD1 (6 bases). This CDR3 is CASSLEDSSYYNSPLHF. As DNA, the CDR3 is TGTGCCAGCAGCTTAGAGGACAGCTCTTACTATAATTCACCCCTCCACTTT. The full variable domain, its missing parts supplied by reference TRBV7-7 and TRBJ1-6, is GAGVSQSPRYKVTKRGQDVTLRCDPISSHATLYWYQQALGQGPEFLTYFNYEAQPDKSGLPSDRFSAERPEGSISTLTIQRTEQRDSAMYRCASSLEDSSYYNSPLHFGNGTRLTVT.